This T cell receptor (beta chain) was recovered during a study of blood T cell repertoires in COVID-19. Study background: Samples came from the United States, Italy and Spain, spanning acute and convalescent COVID-19.

From germline, CDR1 is KGHSH and CDR2 LQKENI. Deletions cut 3 bases from V and 3 bases from J, with 9 bases between. The CDR3 is made up of 13 amino acids. Per the authors' pipeline: Estimation of nucleated cell counts relied on the amplification of reference gene primers. Clones were read by immunoSEQ multiplex PCR, and TCRdb kept only the in-frame ones, dropping some. Clonal size and the V and J genes are those of that table, whereas D and trimming came from the DNA. The table shows 150,000 to 200,000 clones, with more than 70% occurring only once. The source is a man aged 60-69 years with acute or convalescent COVID-19. The chain joins TRBV18 to TRBJ2-7, with a tentative D call TRBD1 (6 bases). The specimen was peripheral blood. CDR3 sequence (DNA): TGTGCCAGCTCACCGGGACACAACTACGAGCAGTACTTC. It is translated as CASSPGHNYEQYF.